These 21 T cell receptor beta chains originate from one sample sequenced in a study of T-cell reconstitution after alpha-beta-depleted transplantation in children. Construction of the TCRbeta library involved unique molecular identifiers. TCRdb independently ran MiXCR on the PCR reads; one entry per CDR3 protein. The sample has about 240,000 distinct CDR3 sequences; more than 10% are singletons. The sample here was PBMCs from the stem cell graft donor, taken from the stem cell graft. The receptors originated from a human donor who donated a stem cell graft to a child with acute lymphoblastic leukemia.

At least ten counts were recorded for this clonotype. The genes are TRBV7-2 and TRBJ2-1; D might be TRBD1 (6 bases). Germline V CDR1 and CDR2: SGHTA, FQGNSA. V was pared by 6 bases and J by 5 bases, with 14 bases between. This CDR3 contains 14 residues. CDR3 coding DNA: TGTGCCAGCAGATTACAGGGTCCGAACAATGAGCAGTTCTTC. Translation gives CASRLQGPNNEQFF.

This clonotype was detected ten times or more. This rearrangement joins TRBV27 to TRBJ1-2; the match to TRBD1 covers 10 bases. The CDR3 runs to 15 residues. From germline, CDR1 is MNHEY and CDR2 SMNVEV (reference sequence). J gave up 4 bases and V 0 bases, and 2 bases lay outside the gene matches. CDR3 in DNA: TGTGCCAGCAGTTTATCGACAGGGGGCGGCTATGGCTACACCTTC. It is translated as CASSLSTGGGYGYTF.

This clonotype was counted at least ten times. In DNA, the CDR3 is TGCAGTGCTAGTAGGTACAGGGAATCAGATACGCAGTATTTT. It is translated as CSASRYRESDTQYF. The chain combines TRBV20-1 with TRBJ2-3; D may be TRBD1 (6 bases). The germline CDR1 and CDR2 sequences are DFQATT and SNEGSKA (reference sequence). The V end was cut by 3 bases, the J end by 4 bases, with 14 bases between. The CDR3 is 14 amino acids.

This chain joins TRBV5-1 and TRBJ1-1, with no clear D. Germline V gene sequence: CDR1 SGHRS, CDR2 YFSETQ. Deletions cut 0 bases from V and 4 bases from J, with 4 bases between. The CDR3 length is 12 residues. The CDR3 reads CASSLAATEAFF. DNA for the CDR3: TGCGCCAGCAGCTTGGCGGCCACTGAAGCTTTCTTT. The complete variable domain, with remaining parts taken from reference TRBV5-1 and TRBJ1-1, reads KAGVTQTPRYLIKTRGQQVTLSCSPISGHRSVSWYQQTPGQGLQFLFEYFSETQRNKGNFPGRFSGRQFSNSRSEMNVSTLELGDSALYLCASSLAATEAFFGQGTRLTVV.

This clonotype was seen many times. The chain recombines TRBV5-1 with TRBJ1-4; TRBD1 matches at 7 bases. CDR1 is SGHRS and CDR2 is YFSETQ in the germline V gene. J gave up 4 bases and V 3 bases, and 9 bases lay outside the gene matches. CDR3 length equals 16 residues. CDR3 sequence: CASSSGQGGVNEKLFF. The CDR3 region has the DNA TGCGCCAGCAGCTCTGGCCAGGGGGGGGTTAATGAAAAACTGTTTTTT.

This clonotype was recorded many times. The rearrangement links TRBV6-1 to TRBJ1-4, with no clear D. The CDR3 sequence is 16 residues long. CDR1 and CDR2 (germline): MNHNS, SASEGT. Trimming took off 4 bases at V and 10 bases at J, with 22 bases between the two ends. As DNA, the CDR3 is TGTGCCAGCAGTGGGGGTATGTCTATGGAAGAAGGAAAACTGTTTTTT. Its translation is CASSGGMSMEEGKLFF.

Ten or more counts support this clonotype. For the CDR3, the DNA is TGCAGCGTTGTAACATCTCTAGCCAAAAACATTCAGTACTTC. Protein: CSVVTSLAKNIQYF. The chain uses TRBV29-1 and TRBJ2-4, with unresolved D. Per the germline V gene, CDR1 is SQVTM and CDR2 is ANQGSEA. Trimming shortened V by 4 bases and J by 0 bases, and 10 bases separated the two germline ends. The CDR3 has 14 amino acids.

This clonotype was found many times. The chain uses TRBV12-3 or TRBV12-4 and TRBJ2-1; TRBD1 matches 9 bases. V dropped 7 bases and J dropped 7; count of bases not matched to a gene: 11. The CDR3 sequence is 15 residues long. The CDR3 sequence: CASTPRGQGGNEQFF. The CDR3, as DNA: TGTGCCAGCACCCCCCGGGGACAGGGAGGGAATGAGCAGTTCTTC.

Details on this clonotype: Given a much more abundant clone one base away, this may be a read error. The chain carries TRBV7-9 and TRBJ2-2; D is undetermined. The CDR3 has 14 residues. CDR1 is SEHNR and CDR2 is FQNEAQ in the germline V gene (reference sequence). CDR3 coding DNA: TGTGCCACCCACCGGCGGCAGAACAGCGGGGAGCTGTTTTTT. Translated, it gives CATHRRQNSGELFF.

The V and J genes are TRBV4-2 and TRBJ1-1; possible D gene TRBD1, 5 bases. V lost 3 bases and J 1 base, leaving 18 bases between the germline ends. Germline V gives CDR1 LGHNA, CDR2 YNFKEQ. CDR3 length: 17 residues. DNA for the CDR3: TGTGCCAGCAGCCAGGGGGATACGGCTAAGGCGAACACTGAAGCTTTCTTT. Encoded protein: CASSQGDTAKANTEAFF.

In this sample, this clonotype turned up many times. V gene TRBV25-1 combines with J gene TRBJ1-1; 7 bases line up with TRBD1. The CDR3 sequence is 13 residues long. Trimming at V came to 3 bases and at J to 7 bases, leaving 5 bases not matched to a gene. Germline V CDR1 and CDR2: MGHDK, SYGVNS. CDR3 in amino acids: CASSDYRDSEAFF. The CDR3 nucleotides are TGTGCCAGCAGTGATTACCGGGACAGTGAAGCTTTCTTT.

This clonotype was detected once. The genes are TRBV4-2 and TRBJ2-7; 7 bases line up with TRBD2. Losses at the gene ends were 0 bases for V and 8 bases for J; bases not matched to a gene: 16. Germline assignment: CDR1 LGHNA and CDR2 YNFKEQ. This CDR3 has 17 residues. DNA of the CDR3: TGTGCCAGCAGCCAAGAACAAGGACTAGGGCGAAGTAAGAAGCAGTACTTC. Translated, it gives CASSQEQGLGRSKKQYF.

The rearrangement uses TRBV20-1 and TRBJ2-7; D remains unclear. This CDR3 is 8 amino acids long. CDR1 DFQATT and CDR2 SNEGSKA come from the germline V gene (reference sequence). The CDR3 reads CGVGEQYF. The CDR3 bases are TGCGGGGTGGGGGAGCAGTACTTC.

This clonotype was detected many times. The chain uses TRBV7-2 and TRBJ2-7, with 9 bases fitting TRBD1. Germline trimming cut 5 bases from V and 3 bases from J; bases unmatched to any gene: 11. In germline, CDR1 is SGHTA, CDR2 FQGNSA. This CDR3 spans 16 amino acids. The CDR3 is CASSLTGTGRNYEQYF. As DNA, the CDR3 is TGTGCCAGCAGCCTCACCGGGACAGGGAGGAACTACGAGCAGTACTTC.

This clonotype was recorded many times. The CDR3 protein is CASSVTRNQPQHF. Written as DNA, the CDR3 is TGTGCCAGCAGTGTTACACGAAATCAGCCCCAGCATTTT. This chain joins TRBV2 and TRBJ1-5; D unresolved. This CDR3 has 13 amino acids. Germline V gives CDR1 SNHLY, CDR2 FYNNEI. Trimming stripped 4 bases from V and 4 bases from J, with 8 bases between. The full variable domain, its missing parts supplied by reference TRBV2 and TRBJ1-5, is EPEVTQTPSHQVTQMGQEVILRCVPISNHLYFYWYRQILGQKVEFLVSFYNNEISEKSEIFDDQFSVERPDGSNFTLKIRSTKLEDSAMYFCASSVTRNQPQHFGDGTRLSIL.

This clonotype was counted many times. The rearrangement links TRBV29-1 to TRBJ2-7, with D perhaps assigned TRBD1 or TRBD2 (5 bases each). CDR3 length: 11 amino acids. V was cut by 4 bases and J by 4 bases, with 8 bases left in between. Looked up from germline, CDR1 is SQVTM and CDR2 is ANQGSEA. CDR3 protein: CSVGREYEQYF. CDR3 bases: TGCAGCGTTGGCAGGGAGTACGAGCAGTACTTC.

This clonotype was found many times. The CDR3 coding sequence is TGCAGCGTCGGGACCCACACGAACACTGAAGCTTTCTTT. This translates into CSVGTHTNTEAFF. The chain couples TRBV29-1 to TRBJ1-1, with D perhaps matching TRBD1 (5 bases). This CDR3 has 13 residues. The V gene lost 6 bases and the J gene lost 1 base, with 12 bases spanning the gap. The germline gives CDR1 SQVTM, CDR2 ANQGSEA.

This clonotype occurred many times. CDR3 amino acids: CSARDIFRAQETQYF. CDR3 in DNA: TGCAGTGCTAGAGATATTTTCCGGGCGCAAGAGACCCAGTACTTC. J is TRBJ2-5 and V is TRBV20-1; D call uncertain. Trimming removed 0 bases at V and 2 bases at J, with 13 bases between. Per the germline V gene, CDR1 is DFQATT and CDR2 is SNEGSKA (reference sequence). This CDR3 is built from 15 residues.

In its sample, this clonotype was seen many times. At one boundary the junction diverges from the germline segment, which might be a read error. The chain recombines TRBV5-1 with TRBJ2-5; tentative D call: TRBD2 (6 bases). This CDR3 is built from 14 residues. Germline-derived CDR1 and CDR2 are SGHRS and YFSETQ. CDR3 bases: TGTGCCAGCAGCGTCGGGAGTACTCAAGAGACCCAGTACTTC. Translating gives CASSVGSTQETQYF.

This clonotype was counted many times. Sequence at one end of the junction differs from germline and may be a read error. CDR3 coding DNA: TGTGCCAGCAGCTCTAGAACCCTAACGGGAAGCACATATACGCAGTATTTT. It codes for CASSSRTLTGSTYTQYF. The chain combines TRBV13 with TRBJ2-3; D may be TRBD2 (5 bases). CDR3 size: 17 residues. CDR1 PRHDT and CDR2 FYEKMQ come from the germline V gene (reference sequence).

This clonotype occurred many times. The rearrangement uses TRBV5-1 and TRBJ1-1; D remains ambiguous. The CDR3 length is 13 residues. Looked up from germline, CDR1 is SGHRS and CDR2 is YFSETQ. The V and J ends lost 1 base and 7 bases respectively, with 11 bases between them. In DNA, the CDR3 is TGCGCCAGCAGCTTGCTTCGGAAGAATGAAGCTTTCTTT. Protein product: CASSLLRKNEAFF.